The 12 T cell receptor beta chains in this list originate from one sample, sequenced in a study of blood T cells in healthy people across ages. Alongside a J-beta primer mix, a sample-barcoded 5' primer served in a second PCR lasting about 7 to 12 cycles. TCRdb passed the 5' RACE reads through MiXCR, listing each CDR3 protein once. This table has around 1,100,000 distinct CDR3 sequences, around two fifths appearing once. Sequencing input: blood. The receptors derive from a man aged 18 to 29 in good health.

This chain uses TRBV7-9 with TRBJ2-5, with a tentative D call TRBD2 (5 bases). CDR3 length: 15 amino acids. The germline CDR1 and CDR2 sequences are SEHNR and FQNEAQ (reference sequence). V shed 5 bases and J shed 4 bases, with 17 bases lying between them. The CDR3 spells CASSLSEKEGETQYF. CDR3 nucleotides: TGTGCCAGCAGCCTGAGCGAAAAAGAGGGAGAGACCCAGTACTTC.

This clonotype showed up just a few times. The chain joins TRBV20-1 to TRBJ1-5; D unresolved. Germline CDR1 reads DFQATT; CDR2 reads SNEGSKA (reference sequence). The CDR3 loop spans 12 amino acids. Trimming took 3 bases from V and 7 from J, leaving 10 bases between them. Here the CDR3 DNA reads TGCAGTGCTAGGGGAGGTGGCCAGCCCCAGCATTTT. Translating gives CSARGGGQPQHF.

This clonotype showed up many times. The chain joins TRBV20-1 to TRBJ2-1, with TRBD2 identical over 7 bases. Germline CDR1 DFQATT, CDR2 SNEGSKA (reference sequence). Trimming cost V 5 bases and J 7 bases; bases outside gene matches: 8. The CDR3 length is 13 residues. The CDR3 protein is CSAPPWTRNEQFF. In DNA form, the CDR3 reads TGCAGTGCTCCCCCCTGGACTAGGAATGAGCAGTTCTTC.

This chain joins TRBV7-2 and TRBJ2-2; D tentatively fits TRBD1 or TRBD2 (5 bases each). CDR3 length: 14 residues. V was pared by 2 bases and J by 4 bases, with 8 bases between. Germline lookup yields CDR1 SGHTA and CDR2 FQGNSA. As DNA, the CDR3 is TGTGCCAGCAGCTTAAGGGGACCCACCGGGGAGCTGTTTTTT. Translated: CASSLRGPTGELFF.

The J gene is TRBJ2-1, the V gene TRBV20-1; the D gene could be TRBD1 or TRBD2 (6 bases each). TRBJ2-7 matches the DNA end more closely, so the J call is doubtful. Germline CDR1 and CDR2: DFQATT and SNEGSKA (reference sequence). The CDR3 has 15 amino acids. The CDR3 region has the DNA TGCAGTGCTACAGGAGGGGGGAGCTCCTACAATGAGCAGTACTTC. Residues: CSATGGGSSYNEQYF.

This clonotype appeared a few times. The CDR3 loop reads CASSEWGTEGTEAFF. Here the CDR3 DNA reads TGTGCCAGCAGTGAATGGGGGACCGAGGGAACTGAAGCTTTCTTT. This sequence joins TRBV6-1 and TRBJ1-1; tentative D call: TRBD1 (5 bases). This CDR3 is 15 amino acids long. Deletions cut 2 bases from V and 5 bases from J, with 15 bases between. Germline V gives CDR1 MNHNS, CDR2 SASEGT.

The CDR3 DNA reads as TGTGCCAGCAGTTTCCTCAGGGGGCCCCAGCATTTT. Translation gives CASSFLRGPQHF. The chain combines TRBV6-2 or TRBV6-3 with TRBJ1-5; possibly TRBD1 for D (6 bases). CDR1 MNHEY and CDR2 SVGEGT come from the germline V gene. This CDR3 comprises 12 residues. Trimming left V 4 bases short and J 9 bases short, with 10 bases between.

The chain uses TRBV19 and TRBJ1-2; 8 positions agree with TRBD1. CDR1 is LNHDA and CDR2 is SQIVND in the germline V gene (reference sequence). The CDR3 is 15 residues long. V shed 6 bases, J shed 2 bases, and the junction held 8 bases outside the gene matches. CDR3 DNA: TGTGCCAGTAGCCCCGACAGGGGACAAAACTATGGCTACACCTTC. Its protein is CASSPDRGQNYGYTF.

The chain couples TRBV20-1 to TRBJ2-5; the D is unclear. Germline loops: CDR1 DFQATT, CDR2 SNEGSKA (reference sequence). V lost 1 base and J 1 base, leaving 7 bases between the germline ends. The CDR3 length is 13 residues. The CDR3 here is CSARVLIQETQYF. DNA of the CDR3: TGCAGTGCTAGAGTCCTAATCCAAGAGACCCAGTACTTC.

The rearrangement uses TRBV27 and TRBJ1-2; D remains unclear. Germline assignment: CDR1 MNHEY and CDR2 SMNVEV (reference sequence). V gave up 5 bases and J gave up 6 bases, with 19 bases separating them. The CDR3 sequence is 15 residues long. CDR3 coding DNA: TGTGCCAGCAGTCGTATGGGTCAGACGACGGATGGCTACACCTTC. Its protein product is CASSRMGQTTDGYTF.

The J gene is TRBJ2-7, the V gene TRBV30; D is undetermined. Between the trimmed V and J ends, which lost 0 bases and 3 bases, there was a span of 3 bases. The CDR3 is made up of 11 amino acids. Germline assignment: CDR1 GTSNPN and CDR2 SVGIG (reference sequence). Written as DNA, the CDR3 is TGTGCCTGGAGTGTAGTCTACGAGCAGTACTTC. This codes for CAWSVVYEQYF.

Note on this clonotype: One base away lies a much larger clone, so this may be a sequencing read error. V gene TRBV15 combines with J gene TRBJ2-5, with unresolved D. The tail of the sequence fits TRBJ2-1 better, so the J call may be wrong. The CDR3 sequence is 12 residues long. Per germline, CDR1 LNHNV and CDR2 YYDKDF (reference sequence). The CDR3 region has the DNA TGTGCCACCAGCAGAGATCAAGAGACCCAGTTCTTC. Its protein is CATSRDQETQFF.